This T cell receptor beta chain was observed in a study of T cells in Graves' hyperthyroidism and ophthalmopathy. Looking at the study overall: Upon initial diagnosis and before any treatment, peripheral blood was collected.

The CDR3 regions of TCR beta were amplified from RNA transcripts. The HTBI primer set was used in a first-round RT-PCR of the TCR CDR3. TCRdb used MiXCR to reprocess the multiplex PCR reads, holding one entry per CDR3 protein. The repertoire holds hundreds of thousands of distinct CDR3 sequences, with 12% to 15% as singletons. Of note for this clonotype: Germline and junction disagree at one end, which may indicate a read error.

Germline V gives CDR1 SGHTA, CDR2 FQGTGA. The CDR3 covers 14 residues. Patients between 18 and 65 years old had hyperthyroidism, newly diagnosed and lasting under 2 months. The sample taken for sequencing was blood. This chain links TRBV7-3 with TRBJ2-1; D remains ambiguous. This clonotype was sampled from a young woman with Graves' hyperthyroidism. CDR3 nucleotide sequence: TGTGCCAGCAGCTTTTTTAGCTCCTACAATGGGCAGTTCTTC. It is translated as CASSFFSSYNGQFF.